The subject of this entry is one T cell receptor beta chain. How the authors handled the data: Amplification with reference gene primers provided the estimates of nucleated cell counts. This table comes from immunoSEQ multiplex PCR, and its TCRdb copy is limited to in-frame clones, with some not included. V and J calls and clone size follow that table, whereas D and trimming were derived from the DNA. The table has 35,000 or so clones, 75% to 90% seen once. This sample was taken from a study of blood T cell repertoires in COVID-19. Study context: In each case, the material was cDNA or gDNA derived from T cells, B-cell-depleted T cells, or PBMCs.

Germline-derived CDR1 and CDR2 are SGDLS and YYNGEE. The CDR3 covers 17 residues. V was trimmed by 0 bases and J by 2 bases, leaving 16 bases between them. The sequenced sample consisted of peripheral blood. The sequence was collected from a man between 70 and 80 years old with acute or convalescent COVID-19. The chain links TRBV9 to TRBJ2-3; D ambiguous. In DNA form, the CDR3 reads TGTGCCAGCAGCGTAGTTTCCCGCGCGGCTTACACAGATACGCAGTATTTT. Protein sequence: CASSVVSRAAYTDTQYF.